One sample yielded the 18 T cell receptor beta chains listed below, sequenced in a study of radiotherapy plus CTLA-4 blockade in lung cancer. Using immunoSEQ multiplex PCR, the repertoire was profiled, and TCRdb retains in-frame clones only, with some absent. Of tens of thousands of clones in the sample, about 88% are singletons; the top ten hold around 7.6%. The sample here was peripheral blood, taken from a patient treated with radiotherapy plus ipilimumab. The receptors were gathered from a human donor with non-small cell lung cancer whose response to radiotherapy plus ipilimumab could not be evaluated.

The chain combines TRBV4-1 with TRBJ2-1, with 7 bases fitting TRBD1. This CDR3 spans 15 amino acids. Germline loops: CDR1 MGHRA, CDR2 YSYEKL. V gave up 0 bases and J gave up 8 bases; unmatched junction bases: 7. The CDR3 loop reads CASSQDWQGVDEQFF. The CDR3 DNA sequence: TGCGCCAGCAGCCAAGATTGGCAGGGGGTCGATGAGCAGTTCTTC.

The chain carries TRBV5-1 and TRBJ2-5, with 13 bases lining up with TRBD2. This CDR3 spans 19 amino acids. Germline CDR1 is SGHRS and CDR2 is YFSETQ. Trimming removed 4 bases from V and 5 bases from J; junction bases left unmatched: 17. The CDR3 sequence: CASSGRTSGSRRVKETQYF. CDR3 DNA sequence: TGCGCCAGCAGCGGAAGGACTAGCGGGAGTAGGCGGGTAAAGGAGACCCAGTACTTC.

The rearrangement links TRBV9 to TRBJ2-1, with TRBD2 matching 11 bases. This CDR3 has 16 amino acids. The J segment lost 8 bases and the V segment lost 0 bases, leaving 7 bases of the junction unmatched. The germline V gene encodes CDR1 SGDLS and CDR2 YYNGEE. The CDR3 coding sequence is TGTGCCAGCAGCGTAGATGGGACTAGCGGCCCAGATGAGCAGTTCTTC. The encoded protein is CASSVDGTSGPDEQFF.

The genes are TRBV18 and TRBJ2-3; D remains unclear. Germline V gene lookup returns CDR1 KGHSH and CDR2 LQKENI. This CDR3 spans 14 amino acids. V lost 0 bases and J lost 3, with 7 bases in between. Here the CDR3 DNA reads TGTGCCAGCTCACCACCGGGCCGAACAGATACGCAGTATTTT. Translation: CASSPPGRTDTQYF. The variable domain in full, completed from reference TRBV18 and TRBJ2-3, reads NAGVMQNPRHLVRRRGQEARLRCSPMKGHSHVYWYRQLPEEGLKFMVYLQKENIIDESGMPKERFSAEFPKEGPSILRIQQVVRGDSAAYFCASSPPGRTDTQYFGPGTRLTVL.

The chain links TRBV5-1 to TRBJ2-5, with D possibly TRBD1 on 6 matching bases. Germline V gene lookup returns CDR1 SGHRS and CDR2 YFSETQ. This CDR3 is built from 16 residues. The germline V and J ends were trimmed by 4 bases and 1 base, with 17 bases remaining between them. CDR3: CASSPGQRIPQETQYF. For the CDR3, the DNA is TGCGCCAGCAGCCCCGGACAGCGGATCCCCCAAGAGACCCAGTACTTC.

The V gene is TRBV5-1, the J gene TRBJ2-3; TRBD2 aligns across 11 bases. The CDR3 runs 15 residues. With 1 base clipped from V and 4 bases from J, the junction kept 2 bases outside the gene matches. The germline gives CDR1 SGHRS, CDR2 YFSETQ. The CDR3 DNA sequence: TGCGCCAGCAGCTTGAGGACTAGCGGGTCAGATACGCAGTATTTT. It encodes CASSLRTSGSDTQYF.

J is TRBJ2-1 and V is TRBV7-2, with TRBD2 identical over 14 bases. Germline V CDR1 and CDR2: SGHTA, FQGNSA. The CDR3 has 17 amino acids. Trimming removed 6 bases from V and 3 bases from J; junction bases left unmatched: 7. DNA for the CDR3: TGTGCCAGCAGGGGATCCGGGACTAGCGGGGGCTACAATGAGCAGTTCTTC. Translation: CASRGSGTSGGYNEQFF.

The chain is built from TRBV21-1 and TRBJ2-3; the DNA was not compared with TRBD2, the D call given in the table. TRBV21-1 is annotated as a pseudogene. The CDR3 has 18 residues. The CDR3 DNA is TGTGCCAGCAGCCCCGCAAGCGGGGGGGCGGGTCGCACAGATACGCAGTATTTT. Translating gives CASSPASGGAGRTDTQYF.

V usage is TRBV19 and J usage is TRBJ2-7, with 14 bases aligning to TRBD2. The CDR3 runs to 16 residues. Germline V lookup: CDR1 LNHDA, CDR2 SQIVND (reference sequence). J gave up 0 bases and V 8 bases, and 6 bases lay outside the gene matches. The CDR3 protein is CASGTSGGLSSYEQYF. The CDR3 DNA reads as TGTGCCAGTGGGACTAGCGGGGGACTAAGCTCCTACGAGCAGTACTTC.

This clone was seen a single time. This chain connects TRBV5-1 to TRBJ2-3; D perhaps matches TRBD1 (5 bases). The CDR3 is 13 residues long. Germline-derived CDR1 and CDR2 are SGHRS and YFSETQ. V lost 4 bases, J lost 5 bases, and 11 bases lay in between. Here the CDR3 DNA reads TGCGCCAGCAGCCTCGCCCAGGGAGATACGCAGTATTTT. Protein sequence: CASSLAQGDTQYF.

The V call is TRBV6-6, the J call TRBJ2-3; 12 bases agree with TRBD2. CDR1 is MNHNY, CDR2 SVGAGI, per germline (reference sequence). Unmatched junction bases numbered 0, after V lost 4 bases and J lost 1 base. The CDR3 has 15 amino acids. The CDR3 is CASSWTSGGTDTQYF. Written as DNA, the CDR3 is TGTGCCAGCAGTTGGACTAGCGGGGGCACAGATACGCAGTATTTT.

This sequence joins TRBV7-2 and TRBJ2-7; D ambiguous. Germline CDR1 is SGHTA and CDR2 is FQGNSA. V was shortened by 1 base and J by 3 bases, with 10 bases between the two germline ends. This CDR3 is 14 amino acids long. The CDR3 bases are TGTGCCAGCAGCTTAGAACTGCGCGGCTACGAGCAGTACTTC. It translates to CASSLELRGYEQYF.

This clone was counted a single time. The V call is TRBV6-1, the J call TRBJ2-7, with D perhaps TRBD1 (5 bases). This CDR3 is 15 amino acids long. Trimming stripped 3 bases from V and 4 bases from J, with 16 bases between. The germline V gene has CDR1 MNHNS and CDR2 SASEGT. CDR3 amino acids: CASSDAQGIVYEQYF. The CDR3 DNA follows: TGTGCCAGCAGTGATGCCCAGGGAATAGTGTACGAGCAGTACTTC.

The CDR3 spells CASSLATWEGRPYEQYF. CDR3 sequence (DNA): TGCGCCAGCAGCTTGGCGACTTGGGAGGGGCGGCCTTACGAGCAGTACTTC. The V gene is TRBV5-1, the J gene TRBJ2-7, with 7 bases fitting TRBD2. Germline CDR1 SGHRS, CDR2 YFSETQ. The CDR3 extends over 17 amino acids. The ends lost 0 bases at V and 4 bases at J; junction bases unmatched: 13.

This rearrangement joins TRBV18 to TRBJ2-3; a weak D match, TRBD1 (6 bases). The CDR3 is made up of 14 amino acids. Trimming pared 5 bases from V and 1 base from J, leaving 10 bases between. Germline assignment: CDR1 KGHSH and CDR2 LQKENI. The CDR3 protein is CASSSQGGTDTQYF. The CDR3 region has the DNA TGTGCCAGCTCATCACAGGGAGGCACAGATACGCAGTATTTT.

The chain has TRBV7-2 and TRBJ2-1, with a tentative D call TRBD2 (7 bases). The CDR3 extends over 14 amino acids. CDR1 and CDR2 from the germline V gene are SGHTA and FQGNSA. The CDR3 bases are TGTGCAGGAGGGGGGGGTATGGCCTACAATGAGCAGTTCTTC. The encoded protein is CAGGGGMAYNEQFF.

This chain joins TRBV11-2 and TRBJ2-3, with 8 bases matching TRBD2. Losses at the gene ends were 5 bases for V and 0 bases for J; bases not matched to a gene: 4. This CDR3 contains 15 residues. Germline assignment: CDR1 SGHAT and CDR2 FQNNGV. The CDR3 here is CASSQLAASTDTQYF. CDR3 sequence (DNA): TGTGCCAGCAGCCAACTAGCGGCTAGCACAGATACGCAGTATTTT.

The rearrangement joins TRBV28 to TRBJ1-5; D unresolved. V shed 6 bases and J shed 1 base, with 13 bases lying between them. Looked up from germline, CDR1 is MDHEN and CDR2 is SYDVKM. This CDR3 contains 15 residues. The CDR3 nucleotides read TGTGCCAGCAGGCCCTTCGACGGGAGCAATCAGCCCCAGCATTTT. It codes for CASRPFDGSNQPQHF.